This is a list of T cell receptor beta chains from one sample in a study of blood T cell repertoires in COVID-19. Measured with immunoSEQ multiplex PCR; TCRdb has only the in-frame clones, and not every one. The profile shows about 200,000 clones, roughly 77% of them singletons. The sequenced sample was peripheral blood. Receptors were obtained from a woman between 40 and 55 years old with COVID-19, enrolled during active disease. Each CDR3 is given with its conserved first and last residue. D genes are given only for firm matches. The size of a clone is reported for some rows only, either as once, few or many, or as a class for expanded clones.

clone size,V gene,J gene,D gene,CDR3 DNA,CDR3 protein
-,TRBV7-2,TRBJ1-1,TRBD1,TGTGCCAGCAGCTGGGTAGGGACAGGAGGTGCTGAAGCTTTCTTT,CASSWVGTGGAEAFF
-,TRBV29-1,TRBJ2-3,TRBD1,TGCAGCGCTACGACAGGGAGCACAGATACGCAGTATTTT,CSATTGSTDTQYF
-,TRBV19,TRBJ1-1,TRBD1,TGTGCCAGCCAGCGACAGGGGAGATACCCGGAAGCTTTCTTT,CASQRQGRYPEAFF
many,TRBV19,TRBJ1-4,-,TGTGCCAGTAGTATGGGGCAGTCTGCAACTAATGAAAAACTGTTTTTT,CASSMGQSATNEKLFF
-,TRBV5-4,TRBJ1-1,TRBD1,TGTGCCAGCAGCCTAATTCCCAGACAGGGAGGGAACACTGAAGCTTTCTTT,CASSLIPRQGGNTEAFF
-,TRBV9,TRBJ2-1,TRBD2,TGTGCCAGCAGCGTAGCCGCTAGCGGGAGTATCAACAATGAGCAGTTCTTC,CASSVAASGSINNEQFF
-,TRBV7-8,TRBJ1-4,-,TGTGCCAGCACCCAGACCCGCGGAGGGAATGAAAAACTGTTTTTT,CASTQTRGGNEKLFF
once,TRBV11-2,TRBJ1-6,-,TGTGCCAGCAGCTTATACAGTCCTGATCCGAATTCACCCCTCCACTTT,CASSLYSPDPNSPLHF
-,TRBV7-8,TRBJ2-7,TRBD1,TGTGCCAGCAGCTTTAGACAGGGTGGACACGAGCAGTACTTC,CASSFRQGGHEQYF
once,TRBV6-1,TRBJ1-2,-,TGTGCCAGCAGTGAAGACAGGAGTGGCTACACCTTC,CASSEDRSGYTF
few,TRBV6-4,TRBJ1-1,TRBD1,TGTGCCAGCAGTGACCGAGACAGGGTAATTGGGAACACTGAAGCTTTCTTT,CASSDRDRVIGNTEAFF
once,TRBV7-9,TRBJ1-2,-,TGTGCCAGCAGCCGCCGGGGGGGAGGCGGCTACACCTTC,CASSRRGGGGYTF
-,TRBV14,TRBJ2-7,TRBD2,TGTGCCAGCAGCCGGGGGGGTCCCTCCTACGAGCAGTACTTC,CASSRGGPSYEQYF
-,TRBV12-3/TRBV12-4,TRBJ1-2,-,TGTGCCAGCAGCCCGGGCAGGGGTGGCTACACCTTC,CASSPGRGGYTF
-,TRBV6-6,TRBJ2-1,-,TGTGCCAGCAGTCCCCAGGGGAACTACAATGAGCAGTTCTTC,CASSPQGNYNEQFF
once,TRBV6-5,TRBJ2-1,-,TGTGCCAGCAGTTGGGGCGGCTCAAACAATGAGCAGTTCTTC,CASSWGGSNNEQFF
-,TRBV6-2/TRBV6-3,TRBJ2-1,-,TGTGCCAGCAGTTATGGGGGCCCCAGTGAGCAGTTCTTC,CASSYGGPSEQFF
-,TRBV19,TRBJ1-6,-,TGTGCCAGTAGTATATACCCAGGGCCCCTCCACTTT,CASSIYPGPLHF
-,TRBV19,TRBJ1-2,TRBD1,TGTGCCAGTAGTAGCCCAGGGACAGGGGGCGCTTATGGCTACACCTTC,CASSSPGTGGAYGYTF
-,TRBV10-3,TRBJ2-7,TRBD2,TGTGCCATCAGTCGGACTAGCGGGGAGCCGCTCTACGAGCAGTACTTC,CAISRTSGEPLYEQYF
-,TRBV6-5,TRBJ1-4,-,TGTGCCAGCAGTCACAGGGAAGCTAATGAAAAACTGTTTTTT,CASSHREANEKLFF
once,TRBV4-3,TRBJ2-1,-,TGCGCCAGCAGCCAAGGCGGGCCCGTGGCAGGGCAGTTCTTC,CASSQGGPVAGQFF
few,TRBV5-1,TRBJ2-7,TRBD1,TGCGCCAGCAGCCCCTTAGGGGGCAGCTCCTACGAGCAGTACTTC,CASSPLGGSSYEQYF
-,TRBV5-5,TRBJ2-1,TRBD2,TGTGCCAGCAGCTTGCTGACGGGAGGCTCCTACAATGAGCAGTTCTTC,CASSLLTGGSYNEQFF
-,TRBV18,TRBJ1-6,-,TGTGCCAGCTCACCTAGTGGGGTCCGGGCGGGTAATTCACCCCTCCACTTT,CASSPSGVRAGNSPLHF
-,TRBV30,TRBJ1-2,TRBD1,TGTGCCTGGAAACAGGGGATCGGGGGCTACACCTTC,CAWKQGIGGYTF
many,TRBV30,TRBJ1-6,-,TGTGCCTGGAGGGTGAGTGGGTCGGGGAATTCACCCCTCCACTTT,CAWRVSGSGNSPLHF
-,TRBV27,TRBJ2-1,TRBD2,TGTGCCAGCACCCAAGCGGGAGGGCCTTACAATGAGCAGTTCTTC,CASTQAGGPYNEQFF
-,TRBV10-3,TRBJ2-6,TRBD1,TGTGCCATAGCTGGGGACAGGGGCTCTGGGGCCAACGTCCTGACTTTC,CAIAGDRGSGANVLTF
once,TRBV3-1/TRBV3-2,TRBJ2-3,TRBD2,TGTGCCAGCACCACCTTAGCGGGGGGGCCAGATACGCAGTATTTT,CASTTLAGGPDTQYF
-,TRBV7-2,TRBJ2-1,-,TGTGCCAGCAGCTTAGTGGGCAGGGACAATGAGCAGTTCTTC,CASSLVGRDNEQFF
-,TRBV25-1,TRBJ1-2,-,TGTGCCAGCAGTGAATTGGGGAGTCCCAGGGGTGGCTACACCTTC,CASSELGSPRGGYTF
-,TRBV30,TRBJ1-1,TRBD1,TGTGCCTGGAGCCTTGGACAGGGGACTTATACTGAAGCTTTCTTT,CAWSLGQGTYTEAFF
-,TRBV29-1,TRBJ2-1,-,TGCAGCGTCTCTACTAGCAATGAGCAGTTCTTC,CSVSTSNEQFF
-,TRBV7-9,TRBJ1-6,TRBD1,TGTGCCAGCAGCCCCACAATGAGGACAGGGCATAATTCACCCCTCCACTTT,CASSPTMRTGHNSPLHF
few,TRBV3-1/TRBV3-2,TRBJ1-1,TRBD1,TGTGCCAGCAGCCTCAACAGGGGCTACACTGAAGCTTTCTTT,CASSLNRGYTEAFF
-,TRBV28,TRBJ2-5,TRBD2,TGTGCCAGCAGTTTGACTAGCGGGTTTAGTTGGCAGTACTTC,CASSLTSGFSWQYF
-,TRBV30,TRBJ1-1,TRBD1,TGTGCCTGGAGCGGGACAGGGGGGACTGAAGCTTTCTTT,CAWSGTGGTEAFF
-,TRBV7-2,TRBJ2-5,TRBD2,TGTGCCAGCAGCTCGGGACTAGCGGGTGAGACCCAGTACTTC,CASSSGLAGETQYF
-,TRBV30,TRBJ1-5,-,TGTGCCTGGAGTCGTGGGGGCGATCAGCCCCAGCATTTT,CAWSRGGDQPQHF
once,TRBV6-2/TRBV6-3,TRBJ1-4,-,TGTGCCAGCAGTTACACAGATGAAAAACTGTTTTTT,CASSYTDEKLFF
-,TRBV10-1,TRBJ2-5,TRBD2,TGCGCCACCACTAGCGGGGGGGCCCGGGAGACCCAGTACTTC,CATTSGGARETQYF
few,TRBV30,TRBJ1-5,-,TGTGCCTGGAGCCTAACCCCCGGGACAAGGAATCAGCCCCAGCATTTT,CAWSLTPGTRNQPQHF
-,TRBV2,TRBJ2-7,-,TGTGCCAGCAGTGAAGTACAGGGTTTGTTCAAATTCTACGAGCAGTACTTC,CASSEVQGLFKFYEQYF
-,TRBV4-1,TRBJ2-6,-,TGCGCCAGCAGCCAAGATCAGCGGGCGTCCTCTGGGGCCAACGTCCTGACTTTC,CASSQDQRASSGANVLTF
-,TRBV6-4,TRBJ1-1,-,TGTGCCAGCAGTGACTCGAACGGTGGGAGAGGTGTGGGAAAAGCTTTCTTT,CASSDSNGGRGVGKAFF
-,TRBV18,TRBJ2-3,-,TGTGCCAGCTCACCAGAGGGCTTTAGAGATACGCAGTATTTT,CASSPEGFRDTQYF
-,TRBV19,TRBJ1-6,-,TGTGCCAGTAGTATCGTGGGAGGGGTTAATTCACCCCTCCACTTT,CASSIVGGVNSPLHF
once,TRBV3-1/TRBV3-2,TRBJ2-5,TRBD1,TGTGCCAGCAGCCAAGTAAAGGGGGCCCAAGAGACCCAGTACTTC,CASSQVKGAQETQYF
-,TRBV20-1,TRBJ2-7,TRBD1,TGCAGTGCTAGTGTCAGGGGGATGGGCGAGCAGTACTTC,CSASVRGMGEQYF